The clone carrying this TCR beta chain appeared a few times. Its target is unknown. These data come from a study of response to subunit inactivated influenza vaccine. General study results and limits: Few new T cells, the authors suggested, are recruited by each seasonal influenza vaccination.

TCRdb ran MiXCR on the RT-PCR reads and lists one entry per CDR3 protein. The sample consists of some 160,000 distinct CDR3 sequences, approximately 10% of them appearing once. V shed 8 bases and J shed 3 bases, with 14 bases lying between them. The V gene's germline CDR1 is SGHTA and CDR2 FQGNSA. This CDR3 is 14 amino acids long. The receptor was isolated from a middle-aged man who received an inactivated influenza vaccine. The V gene is TRBV7-2, the J gene TRBJ1-5; possible D gene TRBD1, 5 bases. The sequenced sample was non-naive T cells sorted from PBMCs, obtained around seven weeks after vaccination. The CDR3 nucleotides are TGTGCCAGCGGAGGGGATGGTCCCAATCAGCCCCAGCATTTT. Residues: CASGGDGPNQPQHF.